The text below deals with one T cell receptor beta chain. Antigen: not known. The CDR3 loop spans 14 amino acids. Trimming shortened V by 4 bases and J by 8 bases, and 16 bases separated the two germline ends. Germline CDR1 reads SGHKS; CDR2 reads YYEKEE (reference sequence). The data originate from a study of cytomegalovirus exposure and HLA in healthy donors. PCR involved 60 Vbeta and 13 Jbeta primers. This table comes from immunoSEQ multiplex PCR, and its TCRdb copy is limited to in-frame clones, with some not included. The data hold about 89,000 clones, with 60% to 80% observed a single time. The study's findings and limits: Clonal expansion was found to be greater in HLA-associated TCR beta chains than in equally common others in a later analysis. A later analysis linked some 17,000 TCR beta sequences to HLA alleles at 0.05 false discovery rate.

Source material: PBMCs. The receptor was derived from a man younger than 45 in good health and CMV-seronegative. J is TRBJ2-1 and V is TRBV5-5, with D possibly being TRBD2 (6 bases). The CDR3 sequence is CASSASAGWDEQFF. CDR3 DNA sequence: TGTGCCAGCAGCGCTAGCGCGGGCTGGGATGAGCAGTTCTTC.